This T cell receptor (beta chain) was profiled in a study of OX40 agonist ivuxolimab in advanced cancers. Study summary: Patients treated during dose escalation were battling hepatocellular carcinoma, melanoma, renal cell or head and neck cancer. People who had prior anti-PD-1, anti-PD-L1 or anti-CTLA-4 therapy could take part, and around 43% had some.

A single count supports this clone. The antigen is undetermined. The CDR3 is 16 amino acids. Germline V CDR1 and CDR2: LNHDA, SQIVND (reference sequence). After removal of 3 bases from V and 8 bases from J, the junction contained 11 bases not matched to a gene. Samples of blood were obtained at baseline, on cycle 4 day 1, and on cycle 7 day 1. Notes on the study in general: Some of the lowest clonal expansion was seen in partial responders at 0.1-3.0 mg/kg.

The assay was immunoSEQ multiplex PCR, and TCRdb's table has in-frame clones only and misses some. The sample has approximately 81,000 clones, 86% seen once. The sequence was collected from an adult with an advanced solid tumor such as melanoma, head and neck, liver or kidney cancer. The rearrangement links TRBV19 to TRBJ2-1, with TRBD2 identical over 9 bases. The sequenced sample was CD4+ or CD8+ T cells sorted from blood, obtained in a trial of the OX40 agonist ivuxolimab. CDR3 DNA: TGTGCCAGTAGTATCACCGGGACTAGCTTCCACCATGAGCAGTTCTTC. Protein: CASSITGTSFHHEQFF.